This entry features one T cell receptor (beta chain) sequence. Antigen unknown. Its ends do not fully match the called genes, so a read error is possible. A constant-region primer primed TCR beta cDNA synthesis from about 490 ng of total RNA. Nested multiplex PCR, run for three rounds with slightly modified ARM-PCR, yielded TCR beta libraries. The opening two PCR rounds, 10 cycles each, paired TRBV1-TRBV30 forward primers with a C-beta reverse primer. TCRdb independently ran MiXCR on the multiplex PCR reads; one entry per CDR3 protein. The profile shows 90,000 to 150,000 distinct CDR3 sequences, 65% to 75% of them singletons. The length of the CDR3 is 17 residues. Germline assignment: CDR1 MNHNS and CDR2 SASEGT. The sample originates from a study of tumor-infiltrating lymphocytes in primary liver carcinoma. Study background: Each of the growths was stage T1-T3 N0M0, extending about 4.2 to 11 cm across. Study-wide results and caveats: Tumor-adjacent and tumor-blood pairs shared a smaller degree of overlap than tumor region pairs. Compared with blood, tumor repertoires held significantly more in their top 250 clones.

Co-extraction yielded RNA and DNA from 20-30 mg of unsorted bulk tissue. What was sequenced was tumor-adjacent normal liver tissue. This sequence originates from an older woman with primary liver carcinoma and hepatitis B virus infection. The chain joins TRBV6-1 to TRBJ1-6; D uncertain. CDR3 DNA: TGTGTCAGCAGTGAAGAGGTGGACTGCTCCTATAATTCACCCCTCCACTTT. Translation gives CVSSEEVDCSYNSPLHF.